What follows describes a single TCR beta chain. Its target is unknown. An end of the junction does not agree with germline; a read error may underlie this. Clones were sequenced by immunoSEQ multiplex PCR, and TCRdb holds only the in-frame ones, with some missing. The sample carries about 1.1 million clones, 60% to 80% recorded once. It was into CD45RA+ naive and CD45RA-negative memory subsets that the CD4+ cells were split. This sample is drawn from a study of shared clonotypes between healthy human individuals. Across the study: CD4 naive and memory got three plates each, CD8 naive two, CD8 memory one.

This CDR3 is built from 15 residues. Germline V gives CDR1 MNHNS, CDR2 SASEGT. Study outcomes and limitations: Relative to clonotypes present in all four donors, those not shared had lower generation probabilities. Larger estimated richness was generally seen in naive subsets than in memory subsets.

The gene calls are TRBV6-1 and TRBJ1-2; no firm D call. The material sequenced was memory CD4+ T cells from PBMCs. Regarding subset: CD45RA-negative fraction. The origin of this receptor is a man between 18 and 35 years old in good health. Some clones in this sample may be carry-over from other donors' samples. The chain's CDR3 is CTSSLQSGNNYGYTF. The CDR3 DNA reads as TGTACCAGCAGCTTACAGTCGGGGAATAACTATGGCTACACCTTC.